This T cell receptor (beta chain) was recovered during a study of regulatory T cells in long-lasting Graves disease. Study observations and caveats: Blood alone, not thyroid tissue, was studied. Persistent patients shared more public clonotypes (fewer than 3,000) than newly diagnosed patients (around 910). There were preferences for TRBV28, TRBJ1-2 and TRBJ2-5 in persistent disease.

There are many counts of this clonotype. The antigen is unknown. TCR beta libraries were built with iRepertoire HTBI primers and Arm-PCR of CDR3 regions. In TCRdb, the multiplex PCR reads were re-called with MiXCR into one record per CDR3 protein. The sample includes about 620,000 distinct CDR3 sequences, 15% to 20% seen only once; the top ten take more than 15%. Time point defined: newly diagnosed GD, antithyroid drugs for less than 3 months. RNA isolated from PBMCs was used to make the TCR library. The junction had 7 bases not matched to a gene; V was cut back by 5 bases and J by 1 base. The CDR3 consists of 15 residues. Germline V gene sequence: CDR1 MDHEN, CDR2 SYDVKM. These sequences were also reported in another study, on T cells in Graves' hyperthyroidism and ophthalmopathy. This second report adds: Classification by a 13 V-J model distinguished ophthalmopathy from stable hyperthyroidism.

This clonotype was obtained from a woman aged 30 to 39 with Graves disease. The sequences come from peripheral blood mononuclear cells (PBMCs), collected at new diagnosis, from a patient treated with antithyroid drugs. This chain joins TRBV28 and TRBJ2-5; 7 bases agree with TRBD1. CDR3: CASSPSTGPQETQYF. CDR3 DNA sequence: TGTGCCAGCAGTCCCTCGACAGGGCCCCAAGAGACCCAGTACTTC.